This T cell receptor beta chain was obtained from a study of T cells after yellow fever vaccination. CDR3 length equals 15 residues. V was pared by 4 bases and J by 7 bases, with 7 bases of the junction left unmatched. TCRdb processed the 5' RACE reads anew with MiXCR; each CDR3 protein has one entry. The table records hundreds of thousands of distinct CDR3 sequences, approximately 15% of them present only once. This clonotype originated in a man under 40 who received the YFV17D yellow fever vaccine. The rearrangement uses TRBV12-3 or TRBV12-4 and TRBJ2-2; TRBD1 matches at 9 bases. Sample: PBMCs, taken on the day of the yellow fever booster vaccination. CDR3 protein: CASSSRDRVGGELFF. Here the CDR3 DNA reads TGTGCCAGCAGTTCGCGGGACAGGGTTGGCGGGGAGCTGTTTTTT.